The 29 T cell receptor beta chains listed next were all sequenced from one sample in a study of CXCR3-negative and CXCR3-positive naive CD8 T cells. Study observations and caveats: CXCR3-positive naive cells had more hydrophobic TRB CDR3s than CXCR3-negative naive cells.

The antigens of these receptors remain unknown. Preparation of TRB cDNA libraries relied on 5' RACE carrying UMI labels. TCRdb reprocessed the 5' RACE reads and reports one entry per CDR3 protein, with no DNA. This sample carries 100,000 or so distinct CDR3 sequences, with about 0.34% going to the ten biggest clones. Input material: naive CXCR3+ CD8+ T cells from blood. As to subset: CD45RO-CCR7+CD27+CD95- naive CD8+ T cells expressing CXCR3 (TNR3+). The receptor source for this set is a human donor in good health. Some clones in this sample may be carry-over from other donors' samples.

This chain uses TRBV5-1 with TRBJ2-7; TCRdb outputs TRBD1, but without DNA this stays unchecked. The CDR3 length is 13 residues. Germline CDR1 is SGHRS and CDR2 is YFSETQ. This chain's CDR3 is CASSLGASWEQYF. Full variable domain (missing parts from reference TRBV5-1 and TRBJ2-7): KAGVTQTPRYLIKTRGQQVTLSCSPISGHRSVSWYQQTPGQGLQFLFEYFSETQRNKGNFPGRFSGRQFSNSRSEMNVSTLELGDSALYLCASSLGASWEQYFGPGTRLTVT.

V gene TRBV19 combines with J gene TRBJ2-2; TCRdb lists TRBD1, though no DNA is available to test this call. This CDR3 region has 17 residues. Per germline, CDR1 LNHDA and CDR2 SQIVND (reference sequence). The CDR3 sequence: CASSTLGQALNTEELFF.

The J gene is TRBJ2-7, the V gene TRBV19; the D call from TCRdb, TRBD1, cannot be confirmed without DNA. CDR3 size: 12 residues. CDR1 and CDR2 from the germline V gene are LNHDA and SQIVND (reference sequence). The CDR3 loop reads CASSWGPYEQYF.

V gene TRBV7-9 combines with J gene TRBJ2-3; TCRdb designates TRBD1, a call that cannot be tested without DNA. Germline lookup yields CDR1 SEHNR and CDR2 FQNEAQ (reference sequence). The length of the CDR3 is 18 residues. This CDR3 reads CASSGITRGTGMTDTQYF.

The gene calls are TRBV28 and TRBJ2-2; TCRdb reports TRBD1, a call that lacks DNA to check it against. The CDR3 covers 15 residues. CDR1 and CDR2 (germline): MDHEN, SYDVKM. Here the CDR3 reads CAQLSGGTNTGELFF.

The rearrangement joins TRBV29-1 to TRBJ2-7. The germline gives CDR1 SQVTM, CDR2 ANQGSEA. CDR3 length: 12 residues. Here the CDR3 reads CSGKVNDYEQYF.

V is TRBV13 and J is TRBJ2-7. The CDR3 totals 14 residues. Germline loops: CDR1 PRHDT, CDR2 FYEKMQ (reference sequence). This CDR3 is CASSREQNPYEQYF.

This chain joins TRBV20-1 and TRBJ2-1; with no DNA, the TCRdb D assignment of TRBD2 cannot be verified. There are 15 residues in the CDR3. Germline CDR1 DFQATT, CDR2 SNEGSKA (reference sequence). This chain's CDR3 is CSAEGTSGNYNEQFF.

The V call is TRBV29-1, the J call TRBJ2-1; TCRdb calls TRBD2, which cannot be checked without DNA. Germline assignment: CDR1 SQVTM and CDR2 ANQGSEA. The CDR3 contains 16 residues. This chain's CDR3 is CSVIGTEREGYNEQFF.

The rearrangement links TRBV19 to TRBJ1-5; TCRdb's D call of TRBD1 is untestable without DNA. CDR3 length: 15 residues. Germline V gives CDR1 LNHDA, CDR2 SQIVND (reference sequence). The CDR3: CASSAGERSNQPQHF.

This chain links TRBV2 with TRBJ2-4; without DNA, the TCRdb call of TRBD2 cannot be checked. Germline assignment: CDR1 SNHLY and CDR2 FYNNEI. The CDR3 extends over 16 amino acids. The CDR3 sequence: CASSERRGAAKNIQYF. The full variable domain, rest sourced from reference TRBV2 and TRBJ2-4, is EPEVTQTPSHQVTQMGQEVILRCVPISNHLYFYWYRQILGQKVEFLVSFYNNEISEKSEIFDDQFSVERPDGSNFTLKIRSTKLEDSAMYFCASSERRGAAKNIQYFGAGTRLSVL.

V and J are TRBV6-5 and TRBJ2-1; TCRdb proposes TRBD2, but this gene call is untestable without DNA. In germline, CDR1 is MNHEY, CDR2 SVGAGI. This CDR3 spans 12 amino acids. The CDR3 reads CASRELRGAQFF.

This CDR3 reads CASTHQDRAYEQYF. The chain uses TRBV12-3 or TRBV12-4 and TRBJ2-7; the D call of TRBD1 rests on TCRdb alone, since no DNA is present to check it. CDR3 length: 14 residues.

V usage is TRBV28 and J usage is TRBJ1-1. This CDR3 region has 15 residues. Germline V gene data show CDR1 as MDHEN and CDR2 as SYDVKM. The CDR3 loop reads CASSLPPLQNTEAFF.

The gene calls are TRBV9 and TRBJ2-3. The CDR3 has 15 amino acids. Looked up from germline, CDR1 is SGDLS and CDR2 is YYNGEE. This CDR3 reads CASSTQTSSTDTQYF.

The chain couples TRBV9 to TRBJ2-7; with no DNA, the TCRdb D assignment of TRBD1 cannot be verified. This CDR3 comprises 14 residues. The germline gives CDR1 SGDLS, CDR2 YYNGEE. The CDR3 protein is CASSASGGFYEQYF.

The V call is TRBV20-1, the J call TRBJ1-5; absent DNA, TCRdb's TRBD1 call cannot be checked. Germline V gene sequence: CDR1 DFQATT, CDR2 SNEGSKA (reference sequence). The CDR3 is made up of 18 amino acids. CDR3 region: CSARDRGDTPPSNQPQHF.

V usage is TRBV12-3 or TRBV12-4 and J usage is TRBJ2-2; TCRdb calls TRBD2, which cannot be checked without DNA. The CDR3 covers 20 residues. CDR3 region: CASSPKPGLAGGGNTGELFF.

V usage is TRBV6-2 or TRBV6-3 and J usage is TRBJ2-1; TCRdb's D call of TRBD2 is untestable without DNA. This CDR3 contains 15 residues. Per the germline V gene, CDR1 is MNHEY and CDR2 is SVGEGT. This CDR3 reads CASGLTGASDIEQFF.

The chain couples TRBV11-3 to TRBJ1-2; the TCRdb call, TRBD1, lacks DNA for checking. Germline V lookup: CDR1 SGHNT, CDR2 YENEEA. The CDR3 totals 13 residues. The CDR3 loop is CACQGARYYGYTF.

CDR3 in amino acids: CASSWTAGNTIYF. The chain is built from TRBV5-1 and TRBJ1-3; there is no DNA to check the TCRdb D call of TRBD1. Germline values: CDR1 SGHRS, CDR2 YFSETQ. The CDR3 loop spans 13 amino acids.

The chain is built from TRBV7-9 and TRBJ2-7; no DNA is available, so the TRBD2 call from TCRdb remains unchecked. CDR3 size: 19 residues. Germline CDR1 reads SEHNR; CDR2 reads FQNEAQ (reference sequence). The CDR3: CASSFSGLAGGPISYEQYF.

The CDR3 protein is CASSSLGPYEQYF. The rearrangement links TRBV6-2 or TRBV6-3 to TRBJ2-7. The CDR3 covers 13 residues. Germline V gene lookup returns CDR1 MNHEY and CDR2 SVGEGT.

The chain is built from TRBV29-1 and TRBJ2-7. The CDR3 covers 13 residues. Germline assignment: CDR1 SQVTM and CDR2 ANQGSEA. CDR3 sequence reads: CSVGAQSSYEQYF.

The chain joins TRBV7-9 to TRBJ1-5; TCRdb proposes TRBD1, but this gene call is untestable without DNA. The CDR3 loop spans 16 amino acids. The germline V gene has CDR1 SEHNR and CDR2 FQNEAQ (reference sequence). This CDR3 is CASSSQTGGSNQPQHF.

This chain uses TRBV5-6 with TRBJ2-1. The CDR3 loop spans 14 amino acids. The V gene's germline CDR1 is SGHDT and CDR2 YYEEEE. The CDR3 protein is CASSLSLAINEQFF.

J is TRBJ2-1 and V is TRBV7-9; as DNA is missing, the TRBD2 call by TCRdb cannot be tested. Germline CDR1 SEHNR, CDR2 FQNEAQ (reference sequence). The CDR3 sequence is 15 residues long. CDR3 loop: CASSTGTTRGDEQFF.

The chain has TRBV28 and TRBJ2-7; checking the TCRdb D call of TRBD2 is not possible without DNA. The length of the CDR3 is 16 residues. Per the germline V gene, CDR1 is MDHEN and CDR2 is SYDVKM. The CDR3 reads CASSLEGLAGSYEQYF.

This chain uses TRBV9 with TRBJ2-1; TCRdb gives TRBD1 as the D gene, but with no DNA this cannot be confirmed. The CDR3 has 18 residues. Germline-derived CDR1 and CDR2 are SGDLS and YYNGEE. CDR3 protein: CASSVSASGGKGYNEQFF. The full variable domain, rest sourced from reference TRBV9 and TRBJ2-1, is DSGVTQTPKHLITATGQRVTLRCSPRSGDLSVYWYQQSLDQGLQFLIQYYNGEERAKGNILERFSAQQFPDLHSELNLSSLELGDSALYFCASSVSASGGKGYNEQFFGPGTRLTVL.